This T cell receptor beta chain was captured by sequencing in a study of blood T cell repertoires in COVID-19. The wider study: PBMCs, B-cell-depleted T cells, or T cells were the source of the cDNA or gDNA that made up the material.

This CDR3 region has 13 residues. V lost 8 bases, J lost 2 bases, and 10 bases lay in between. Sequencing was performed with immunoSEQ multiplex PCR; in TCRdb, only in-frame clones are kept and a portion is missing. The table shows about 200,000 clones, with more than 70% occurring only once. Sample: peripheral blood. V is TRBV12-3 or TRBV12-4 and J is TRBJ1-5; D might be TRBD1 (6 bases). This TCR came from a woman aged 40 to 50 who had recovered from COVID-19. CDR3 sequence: CASGYRGNQPQHF. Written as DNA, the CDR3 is TGTGCCAGCGGATACAGGGGCAATCAGCCCCAGCATTTT.